The text below deals with one TCR beta chain. These data belong to a study of blood T cell repertoires in COVID-19. Background on the study: T cells, B-cell-depleted T cells, or PBMCs provided the cDNA or gDNA that served as material.

Germline V CDR1 and CDR2: SGHAT, FQNNGV. V lost 1 base to trimming and J lost 0 bases, with 7 bases between them. The CDR3 spans 15 residues. In the original workflow: Researchers report that nucleated cell counts were estimated from reference gene primer amplification. Repertoires were generated with immunoSEQ multiplex PCR, while TCRdb's copy carries only in-frame clones and drops some. The DNA was the basis for D and trimming; V, J and clone size are from that table. Of about 100,000 clones in the sample, 86% are singletons; the top ten hold over 1.5%. The genes are TRBV11-2 and TRBJ1-3; D ambiguous. The TCR comes from a man older than 75 with acute or convalescent COVID-19. Source material: peripheral blood. The CDR3, as DNA: TGTGCCAGCAGCTTAGCTCTCGGCTCTGGAAACACCATATATTTT. Amino acids: CASSLALGSGNTIYF.